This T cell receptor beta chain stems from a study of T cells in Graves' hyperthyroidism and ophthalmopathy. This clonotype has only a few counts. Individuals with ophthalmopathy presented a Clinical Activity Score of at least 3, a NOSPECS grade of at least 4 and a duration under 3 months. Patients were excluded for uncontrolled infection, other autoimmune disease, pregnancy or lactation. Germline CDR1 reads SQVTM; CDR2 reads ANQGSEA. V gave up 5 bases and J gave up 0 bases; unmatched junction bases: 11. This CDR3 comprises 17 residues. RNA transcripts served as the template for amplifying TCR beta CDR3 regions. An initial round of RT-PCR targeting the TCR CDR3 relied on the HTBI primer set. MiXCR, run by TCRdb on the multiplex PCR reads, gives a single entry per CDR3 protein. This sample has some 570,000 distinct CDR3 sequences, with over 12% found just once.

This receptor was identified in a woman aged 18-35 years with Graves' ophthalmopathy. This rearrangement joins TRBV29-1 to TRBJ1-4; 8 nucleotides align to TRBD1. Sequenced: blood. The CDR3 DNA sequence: TGCAGCGTTAGGGACGGCAGGGGGCCCCCAACTAATGAAAAACTGTTTTTT. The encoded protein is CSVRDGRGPPTNEKLFF.